The T cell receptor beta chain described here comes from a study of T-cell memory formation after mild COVID-19. The CDR3 spans 14 residues. Germline V gives CDR1 SGHNT, CDR2 YENEEA. Using its own MiXCR run on the 5' RACE reads, TCRdb lists one record per CDR3 protein. Altogether approximately 150,000 distinct CDR3 sequences are present, roughly a fifth being singletons, with the ten largest covering over 2%. This clonotype was observed a few times. At one boundary the junction diverges from the germline segment, which might be a read error. The sequenced material came from PBMCs or a T cell subset sorted from them (not recorded which). V and J are TRBV11-3 and TRBJ2-2, with 8 bases matching TRBD1. The clonotype comes from an adult woman who had mild COVID-19 (a few samples of this study predate the infection). Cell type and time point are not known. CDR3 nucleotides: TGTGCCAGCAGTTGGACAGGGAACGCCGGGGAGCTGTTTTTT. Its translation is CASSWTGNAGELFF. The full variable domain, completed using reference TRBV11-3 and TRBJ2-2, is EAGVVQSPRYKIIEKKQPVAFWCNPISGHNTLYWYLQNLGQGPELLIRYENEEAVDDSQLPKDRFSAERLKGVDSTLKIQPAELGDSAVYLCASSWTGNAGELFFGEGSRLTVL.